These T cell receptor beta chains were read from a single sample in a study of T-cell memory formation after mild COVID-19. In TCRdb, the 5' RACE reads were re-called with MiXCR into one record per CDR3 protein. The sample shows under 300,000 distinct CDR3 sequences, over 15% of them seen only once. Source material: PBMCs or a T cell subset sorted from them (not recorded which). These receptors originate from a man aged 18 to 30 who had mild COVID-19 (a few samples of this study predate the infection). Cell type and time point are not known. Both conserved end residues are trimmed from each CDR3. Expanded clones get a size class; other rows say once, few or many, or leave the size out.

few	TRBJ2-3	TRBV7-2	ASSLYQGSTDTQY
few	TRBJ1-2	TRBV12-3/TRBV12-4	ASSLGPGVYGYT
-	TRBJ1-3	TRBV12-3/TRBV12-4	ASSSDSFKVARNTIY
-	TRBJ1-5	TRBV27	ASSPFNSNQPQH
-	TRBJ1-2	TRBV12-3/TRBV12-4	ASSSRTDGYT
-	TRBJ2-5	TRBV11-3	ASSHGGTRGETQY
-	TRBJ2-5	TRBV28	ASSLMGTGGLETQY
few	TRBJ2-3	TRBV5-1	ASSRTSGEDTQY
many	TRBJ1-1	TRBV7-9	ASSLWGRITMNTEAF
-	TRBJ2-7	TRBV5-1	ASSPGAAYEQY
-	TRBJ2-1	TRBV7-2	ASSLDWGGRNEQF
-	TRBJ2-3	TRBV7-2	ASSLGRGLQY
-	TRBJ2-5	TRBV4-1	ASSQVARGVQETQY
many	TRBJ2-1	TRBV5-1	ASSLASGAYNEQF
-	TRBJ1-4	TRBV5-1	ASSLRQGATNEKLF
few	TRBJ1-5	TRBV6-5	ASSYAYNQPQH
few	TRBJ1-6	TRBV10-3	AIGPTDPYNSPLH
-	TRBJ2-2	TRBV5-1	ASSEGRNTGELF
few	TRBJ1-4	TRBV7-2	ASSPGPSNEKLF
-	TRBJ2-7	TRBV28	ASGAQGPYEQY
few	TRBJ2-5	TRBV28	ASSYPLAGGPAGETQY
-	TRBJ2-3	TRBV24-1	ATSWGQGTDTQY
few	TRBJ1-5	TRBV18	ASSLTRTDDQPQH
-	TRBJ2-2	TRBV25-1	ASSEPGPHTGELF
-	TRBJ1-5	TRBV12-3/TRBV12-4	ASSLRAYQPQH
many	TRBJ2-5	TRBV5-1	ASSPGTSGAQETQY
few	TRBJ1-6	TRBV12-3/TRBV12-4	ASSLRQGASPLH
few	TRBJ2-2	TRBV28	ASRWTGTTGELF
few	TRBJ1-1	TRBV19	ASSMGPVRRAF
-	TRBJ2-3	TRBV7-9	ASSPPGDAQY
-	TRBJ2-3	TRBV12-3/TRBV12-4	ASSFRAVSTDTQY
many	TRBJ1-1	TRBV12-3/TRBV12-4	ASITGRSKTEAF
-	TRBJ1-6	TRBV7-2	ASSLQGYYNSPLH
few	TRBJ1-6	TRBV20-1	SATLPGFNSPLH
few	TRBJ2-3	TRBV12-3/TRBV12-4	ASSFDRADTQY
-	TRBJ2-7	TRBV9	ASSVLGAFGEQY
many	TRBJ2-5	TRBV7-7	ASSLAGQGAGETQY
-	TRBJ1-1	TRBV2	ASRTGEGTEAF
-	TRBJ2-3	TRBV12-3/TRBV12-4	ASSRLAGVSDTQY
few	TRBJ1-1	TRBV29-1	SVEGILNTEAF
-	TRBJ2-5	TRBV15	ATSRDRPSETQY
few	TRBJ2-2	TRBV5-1	ASSLAASTGELF
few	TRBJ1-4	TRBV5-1	ASSADSTNEKLF
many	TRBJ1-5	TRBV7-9	ASSSQGNQPQH
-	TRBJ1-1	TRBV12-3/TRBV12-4	ASLVVLYTEAF
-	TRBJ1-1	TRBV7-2	ASSLNFLLNTEAF
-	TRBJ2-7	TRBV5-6	ASSPAGVGGSYEQY
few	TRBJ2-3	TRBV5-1	ASSAQGSSGDTQY
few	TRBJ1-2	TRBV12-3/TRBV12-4	ASRQQGARGYT
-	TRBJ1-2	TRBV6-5	ASSSGFNYGYT
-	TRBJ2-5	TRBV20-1	SADPGLQETQY
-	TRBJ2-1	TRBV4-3	ASSQLAGGTEQF
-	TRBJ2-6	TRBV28	ASSPASGAGANVLT
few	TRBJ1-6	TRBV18	ASSPSGTNSPLH
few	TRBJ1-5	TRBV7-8	ASSLGSGEPQH
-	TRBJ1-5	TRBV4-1	ASSIRPLRGSNQPQH
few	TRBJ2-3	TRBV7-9	ASIRDRARTGELY
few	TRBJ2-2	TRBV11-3	ASSLAGQGWNTGELF
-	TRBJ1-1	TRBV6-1	ASSAGAEAF
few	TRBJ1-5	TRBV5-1	ASSLFGERGQPQH